This entry lists 2 T cell receptor beta chains sequenced from one sample in a study of vaccination effects on CD4 cells after COVID-19. Using viral peptide pools, the ViraFEST assay grew out antigen-specific CD4+ T cells prior to sequencing. Culture lasted about ten days before CD4+ T cell isolation. Participants each got two BNT162b2 or mRNA-1273 vaccine doses. These receptors' antigens are unknown. Assay: immunoSEQ multiplex PCR; the TCRdb copy retains only in-frame clones and omits some. The sample shows tens of thousands of clones, around 73% of them seen only once. The sequences come from CD4+ T cells from PBMCs cultured with HCoV-229E spike peptides, collected after COVID-19 vaccination. These receptor sequences come from a human donor who received a COVID-19 vaccine.

This clone was counted at least ten times. The V and J genes are TRBV4-3 and TRBJ1-4, with TRBD1 identical over 10 bases. This CDR3 contains 16 residues. CDR1 and CDR2 from the germline V gene are LGHNA and YSLEER. After removal of 1 base from V and 8 bases from J, the junction contained 7 bases not matched to a gene. This CDR3 reads CASSQAETGGNEKLFF. CDR3 sequence (DNA): TGCGCCAGCAGCCAAGCCGAGACAGGGGGCAACGAAAAACTGTTTTTT.

DNA for the CDR3: TGTGCCAGCAGCTTAGTTCAAGGGGTAGCCGGGGAGCTGTTTTTT. It is translated as CASSLVQGVAGELFF. The rearrangement joins TRBV7-2 to TRBJ2-2; possibly TRBD1 for D (5 bases). V was cut by 1 base and J by 6 bases, with 12 bases left in between. Germline CDR1 SGHTA, CDR2 FQGNSA. The CDR3 is made up of 15 amino acids.